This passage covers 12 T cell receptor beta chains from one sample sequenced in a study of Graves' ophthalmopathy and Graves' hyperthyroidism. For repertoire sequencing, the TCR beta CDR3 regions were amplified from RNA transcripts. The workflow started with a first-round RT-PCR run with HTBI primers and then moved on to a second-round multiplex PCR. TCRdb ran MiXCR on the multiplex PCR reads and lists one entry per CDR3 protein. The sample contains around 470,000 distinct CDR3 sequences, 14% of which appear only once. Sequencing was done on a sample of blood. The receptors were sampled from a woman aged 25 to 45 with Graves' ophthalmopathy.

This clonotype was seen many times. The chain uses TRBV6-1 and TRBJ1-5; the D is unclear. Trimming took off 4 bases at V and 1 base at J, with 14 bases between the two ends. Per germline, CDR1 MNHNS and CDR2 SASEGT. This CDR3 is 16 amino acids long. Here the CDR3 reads CASSGMWAMSNQPQHF. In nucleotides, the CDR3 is TGTGCCAGCAGTGGAATGTGGGCGATGAGCAATCAGCCCCAGCATTTT.

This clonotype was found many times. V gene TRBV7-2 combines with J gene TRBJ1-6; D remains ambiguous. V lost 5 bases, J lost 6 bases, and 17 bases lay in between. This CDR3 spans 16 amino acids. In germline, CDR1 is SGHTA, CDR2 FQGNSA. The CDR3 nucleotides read TGTGCCAGCAGCCTGACGACTCCACGGGGTAATTCACCCCTCCACTTT. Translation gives CASSLTTPRGNSPLHF.

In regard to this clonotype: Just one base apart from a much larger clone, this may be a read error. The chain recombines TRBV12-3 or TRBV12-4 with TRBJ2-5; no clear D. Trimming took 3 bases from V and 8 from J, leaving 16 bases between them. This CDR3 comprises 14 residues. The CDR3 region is CASSFRHAPSTQYF. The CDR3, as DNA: TGTGCCAGCAGTTTTCGACACGCACCTAGTACCCAGTACTTC.

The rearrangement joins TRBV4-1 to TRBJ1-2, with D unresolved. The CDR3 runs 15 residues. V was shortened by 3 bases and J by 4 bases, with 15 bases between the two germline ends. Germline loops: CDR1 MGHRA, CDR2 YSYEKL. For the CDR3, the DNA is TGCGCCAGCAGCCAGAGTCGGTCCTTATCCTATGGCTACACCTTC. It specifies CASSQSRSLSYGYTF.

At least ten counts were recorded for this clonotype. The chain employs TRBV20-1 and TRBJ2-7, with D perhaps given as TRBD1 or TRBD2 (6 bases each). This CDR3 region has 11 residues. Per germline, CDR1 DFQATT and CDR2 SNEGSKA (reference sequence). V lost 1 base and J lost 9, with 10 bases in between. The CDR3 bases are TGCAGTGCTAGAGGAGAGGGGGGGCAGTACTTC. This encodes CSARGEGGQYF.

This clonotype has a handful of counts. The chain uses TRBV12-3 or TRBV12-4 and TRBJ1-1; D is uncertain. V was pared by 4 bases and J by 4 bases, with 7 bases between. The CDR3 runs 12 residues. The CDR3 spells CASSSSGTEAFF. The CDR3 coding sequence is TGTGCCAGCAGTTCCAGTGGCACTGAAGCTTTCTTT.

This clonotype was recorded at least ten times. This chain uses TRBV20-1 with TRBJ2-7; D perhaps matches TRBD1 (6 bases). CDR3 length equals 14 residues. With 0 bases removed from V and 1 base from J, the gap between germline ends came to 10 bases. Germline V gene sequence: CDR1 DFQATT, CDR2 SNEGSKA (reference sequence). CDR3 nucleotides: TGCAGTGCTAGAGATATAGGGGGTTCCTACGAGCAGTACTTC. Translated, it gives CSARDIGGSYEQYF.

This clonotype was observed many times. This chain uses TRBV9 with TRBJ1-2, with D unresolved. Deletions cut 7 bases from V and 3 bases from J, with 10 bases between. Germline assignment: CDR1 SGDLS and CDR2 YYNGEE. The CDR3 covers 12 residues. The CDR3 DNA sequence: TGTGCCAGCGGGAATAACTACTATGGCTACACCTTC. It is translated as CASGNNYYGYTF.

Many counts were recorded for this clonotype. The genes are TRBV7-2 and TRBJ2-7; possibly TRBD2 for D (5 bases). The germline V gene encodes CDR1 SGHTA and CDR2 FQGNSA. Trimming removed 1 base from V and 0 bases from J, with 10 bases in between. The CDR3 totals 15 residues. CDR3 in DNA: TGTGCCAGCAGCTTAGGAGGGTACCCCTCCTACGAGCAGTACTTC. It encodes CASSLGGYPSYEQYF.

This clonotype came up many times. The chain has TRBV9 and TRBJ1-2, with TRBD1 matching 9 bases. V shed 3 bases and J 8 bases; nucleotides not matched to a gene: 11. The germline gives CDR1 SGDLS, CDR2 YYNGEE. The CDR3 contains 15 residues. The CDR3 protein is CASSERGQGGLGYTF. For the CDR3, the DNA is TGTGCCAGCAGCGAGCGGGGACAGGGAGGTTTGGGCTACACCTTC.

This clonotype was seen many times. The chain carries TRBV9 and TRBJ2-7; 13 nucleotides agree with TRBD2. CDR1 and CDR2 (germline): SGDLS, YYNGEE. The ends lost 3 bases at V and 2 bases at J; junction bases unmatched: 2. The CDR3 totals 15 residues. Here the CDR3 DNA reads TGTGCCAGCAGCGCGGGACTAGCGGGACCCTACGAGCAGTACTTC. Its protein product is CASSAGLAGPYEQYF.

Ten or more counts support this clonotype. The CDR3 sequence: CASSYGETSSYEQYF. CDR3 nucleotide sequence: TGTGCCAGCAGTTACGGAGAGACATCTTCCTACGAGCAGTACTTC. The J gene is TRBJ2-7, the V gene TRBV6-2 or TRBV6-3; D is unclear. Germline V gene sequence: CDR1 MNHEY, CDR2 SVGEGT. V lost 2 bases to trimming and J lost 1 base, with 12 bases between them. The CDR3 is 15 residues long.